Sequencing of this TCR beta chain was carried out in a study of T cell responses to AZD1222 COVID-19 vaccine. Trimming cost V 1 base and J 6 bases; bases outside gene matches: 1. Per the germline V gene, CDR1 is LGHDT and CDR2 is YNNKEL (reference sequence). CDR3 length: 14 amino acids. TCRdb's copy holds only in-frame clones and misses some; the assay was immunoSEQ multiplex PCR. The sample has fewer than 300,000 clones, approximately 93% seen once; the top ten hold 0.55%. For this clone: Other DNA sequences in the same sample also yield this CDR3.

This TCR came from an adult in good health. The material was peripheral blood, obtained on day 0 of AZD1222 vaccination. The chain couples TRBV3-1 (or the pseudogene TRBV3-2) to TRBJ2-2, with 8 bases matching TRBD2. The CDR3: CASSQVGGAGELFF. The DNA of the CDR3 is TGTGCCAGCAGCCAAGTCGGGGGGGCCGGGGAGCTGTTTTTT.